This is a list of T cell receptor beta chains from one sample in a study of T cells in Graves' hyperthyroidism and ophthalmopathy. Each CDR3 protein is one row after TCRdb ran MiXCR on the multiplex PCR reads. In the table there are fewer than 650,000 distinct CDR3 sequences, roughly 14% of which are singletons. The sample was blood. These TCRs come from a woman aged 40-49 years with Graves' ophthalmopathy. The CDR3 runs from the conserved cysteine through the conserved F or W. The D gene is left open where the match is weak. Rows may omit the clone size; those that give it use once, few, many or a size class.

>TRBJ1-2|.|many|TRBV15
CATGTSPVGAYGYTF
TGTGCCACGGGGACATCCCCGGTCGGGGCCTATGGCTACACCTTC
>TRBJ2-7|.|many|TRBV28
CASSPQFGVSYEQYF
TGTGCCAGCAGTCCCCAGTTTGGGGTAAGCTACGAGCAGTACTTC
>TRBJ2-7|TRBD2|few|TRBV28
CASSWTSGRPRGEQYF
TGTGCCAGCAGTTGGACTAGCGGGAGGCCGCGAGGCGAGCAGTACTTC
>TRBJ2-5|TRBD2|many|TRBV6-1
CASRRTSGIGETQYF
TGTGCCAGCAGAAGGACTAGCGGGATCGGAGAGACCCAGTACTTC
>TRBJ1-1|TRBD1|few|TRBV5-6
CASSSGDRGAMNTEAFF
TGTGCCAGCAGCTCCGGTGACAGGGGGGCCATGAACACTGAAGCTTTCTTT
>TRBJ1-1|TRBD1|many|TRBV4-2
CASSLHEGQGMNTEAFF
TGTGCCAGCAGCCTTCACGAAGGACAGGGGATGAACACTGAAGCTTTCTTT
>TRBJ1-1|.|few|TRBV20-1
CSATTGIGASEAFF
TGCAGTGCTACCACCGGGATAGGGGCGAGTGAAGCTTTCTTT
>TRBJ2-5|.|.|TRBV6-1
CASTRDTIQETQYF
TGTGCCAGCACTCGGGACACTATCCAAGAGACCCAGTACTTC
>TRBJ2-5|TRBD2|.|TRBV6-5
CASSYSREREETQYF
TGTGCCAGCAGTTACTCGCGGGAGAGGGAAGAGACCCAGTACTTC
>TRBJ1-5|.|many|TRBV28
CASSLPLNSNQPQHF
TGTGCCAGCAGTTTGCCTCTGAATAGCAATCAGCCCCAGCATTTT
>TRBJ2-7|TRBD2|.|TRBV20-1
CSAKETSGPYSYEQYF
TGCAGTGCTAAAGAGACTAGCGGGCCTTACTCCTACGAGCAGTACTTC
>TRBJ2-5|.|.|TRBV2
CASSAGRGKYQETQYF
TGTGCCAGCAGTGCGGGCAGAGGAAAGTACCAAGAGACCCAGTACTTC
>TRBJ2-1|TRBD2|many|TRBV9
CASSSLAGRVVNEQFF
TGTGCCAGCAGCTCACTAGCGGGTCGAGTAGTCAATGAGCAGTTCTTC
>TRBJ2-5|.|.|TRBV10-3
CAISGAGQETQYF
TGTGCCATCAGTGGGGCAGGGCAAGAGACCCAGTACTTC
>TRBJ2-7|.|.|TRBV24-1
CATSEGGRSYEQYF
TGTGCCACCAGTGAGGGGGGGCGCTCCTACGAGCAGTACTTC
>TRBJ2-2|TRBD1|few|TRBV5-1
CASSSNPGQGAGELFF
TGCGCCAGCAGCTCGAACCCGGGACAGGGGGCCGGGGAGCTGTTTTTT
>TRBJ2-7|.|few|TRBV29-1
CSVSRGTYEQYF
TGCAGCGTCTCGCGGGGAACCTACGAGCAGTACTTC
>TRBJ2-5|TRBD2|many|TRBV27
CASRSGGGETQYF
TGTGCCAGCCGGTCGGGAGGGGGAGAGACCCAGTACTTC
>TRBJ1-1|TRBD1|many|TRBV5-1
CASSSQGGSGTEAFF
TGCGCCAGCAGCTCGCAAGGGGGCTCGGGTACTGAAGCTTTCTTT
>TRBJ2-7|.|many|TRBV19
CASSMQTGYSYEQYF
TGTGCCAGTAGTATGCAGACAGGCTACTCCTACGAGCAGTACTTC
>TRBJ2-7|TRBD2|many|TRBV20-1
CSAQPGVERGYEQYF
TGCAGTGCTCAACCGGGAGTGGAGCGGGGCTACGAGCAGTACTTC
>TRBJ2-7|TRBD2|.|TRBV19
CASSSGTSAYEQYF
TGTGCCAGTAGCTCCGGGACTAGCGCCTACGAGCAGTACTTC
>TRBJ2-5|TRBD2|many|TRBV28
CASSSRASGRVRETQYF
TGTGCCAGCAGTTCCAGGGCTAGCGGGAGGGTACGTGAGACCCAGTACTTC
>TRBJ2-5|.|.|TRBV6-2/TRBV6-3
CASTSQLQETQYF
TGTGCCAGCACCTCCCAGCTGCAAGAGACCCAGTACTTC
>TRBJ2-3|TRBD2|many|TRBV6-2/TRBV6-3
CASLPGTTHRDTQYF
TGTGCCTCCTTACCCGGGACTACTCACAGAGATACGCAGTATTTT